This paragraph reports one T cell receptor (beta chain). This sample is part of a study of cytotoxic CD8 clonotypes in ibrutinib-treated CLL. There are 14 residues in the CDR3. V lost 0 bases, J lost 3 bases, and 9 bases lay in between. From germline, CDR1 is GTSNPN and CDR2 SVGIG (reference sequence). The assay was immunoSEQ multiplex PCR, and TCRdb's table has in-frame clones only and misses some. The sample lists roughly 250,000 clones, roughly 70% occurring once. Sequencing was performed on PBMCs, taken after 24 months of ibrutinib treatment. The TCR sequence derives from a human donor with chronic lymphocytic leukemia. The rearrangement uses TRBV30 and TRBJ2-1, with D unclear. As DNA, the CDR3 is TGTGCCTGGAGTGTATCGGACCTCTACAATGAGCAGTTCTTC. Protein sequence: CAWSVSDLYNEQFF.